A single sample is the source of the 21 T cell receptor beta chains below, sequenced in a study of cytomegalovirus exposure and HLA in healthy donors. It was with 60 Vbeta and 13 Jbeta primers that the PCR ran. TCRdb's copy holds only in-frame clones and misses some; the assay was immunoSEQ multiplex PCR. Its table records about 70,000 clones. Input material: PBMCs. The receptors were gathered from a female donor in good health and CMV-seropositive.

The CDR3 DNA reads TGTGCCAGCAGTTCACTCATGACAGGTGATAATTCACCCCTCCACTTT. This sequence encodes CASSSLMTGDNSPLHF. The genes are TRBV28 and TRBJ1-6, with TRBD1 as a possible D gene (6 bases). This CDR3 region has 16 residues. V gave up 4 bases and J gave up 5 bases, with 15 bases separating them. CDR1 and CDR2 (germline): MDHEN, SYDVKM.

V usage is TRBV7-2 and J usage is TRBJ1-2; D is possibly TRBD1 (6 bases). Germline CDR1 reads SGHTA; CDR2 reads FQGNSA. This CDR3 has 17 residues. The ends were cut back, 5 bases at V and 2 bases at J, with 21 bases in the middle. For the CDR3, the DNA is TGTGCCAGCAGCCCAGGGAATAAGGGGGTAAAGAACTATGGCTACACCTTC. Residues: CASSPGNKGVKNYGYTF.

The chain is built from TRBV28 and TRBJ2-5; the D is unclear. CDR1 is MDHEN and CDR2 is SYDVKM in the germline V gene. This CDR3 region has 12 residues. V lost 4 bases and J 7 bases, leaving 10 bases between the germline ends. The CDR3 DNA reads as TGTGCCAGCAGTTCCCCCTTATGGACCCAGTACTTC. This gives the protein CASSSPLWTQYF. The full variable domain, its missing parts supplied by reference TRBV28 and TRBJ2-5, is DVKVTQSSRYLVKRTGEKVFLECVQDMDHENMFWYRQDPGLGLRLIYFSYDVKMKEKGDIPEGYSVSREKKERFSLILESASTNQTSMYLCASSSPLWTQYFGPGTRLLVL.

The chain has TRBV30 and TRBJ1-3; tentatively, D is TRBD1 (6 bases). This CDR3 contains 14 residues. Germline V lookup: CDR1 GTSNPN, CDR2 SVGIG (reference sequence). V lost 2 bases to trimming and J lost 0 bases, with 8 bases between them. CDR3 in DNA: TGTGCCTGGAGTATCAGGGGCTCTGGAAACACCATATATTTT. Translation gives CAWSIRGSGNTIYF.

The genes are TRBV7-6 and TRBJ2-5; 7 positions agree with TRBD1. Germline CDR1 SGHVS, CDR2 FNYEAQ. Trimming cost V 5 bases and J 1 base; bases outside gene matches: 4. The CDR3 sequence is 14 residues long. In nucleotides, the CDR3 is TGTGCCAGCAGCCTCGGGACAGTCCAAGAGACCCAGTACTTC. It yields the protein CASSLGTVQETQYF. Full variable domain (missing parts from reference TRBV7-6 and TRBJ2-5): GAGVSQSPRYKVTKRGQDVALRCDPISGHVSLYWYRQALGQGPEFLTYFNYEAQQDKSGLPNDRFSAERPEGSISTLTIQRTEQRDSAMYRCASSLGTVQETQYFGPGTRLLVL.

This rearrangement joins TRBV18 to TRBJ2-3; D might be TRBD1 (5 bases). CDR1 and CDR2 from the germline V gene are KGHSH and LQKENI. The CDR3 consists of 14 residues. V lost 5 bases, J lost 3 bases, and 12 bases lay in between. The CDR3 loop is CASSGASQTDTQYF. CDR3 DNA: TGTGCCAGCTCAGGGGCTTCCCAGACAGATACGCAGTATTTT.

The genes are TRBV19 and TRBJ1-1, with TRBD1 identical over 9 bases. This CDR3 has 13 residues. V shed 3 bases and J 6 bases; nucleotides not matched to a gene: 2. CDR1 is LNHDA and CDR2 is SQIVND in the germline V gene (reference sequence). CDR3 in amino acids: CASSIDRGAEAFF. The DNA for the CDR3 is TGTGCCAGTAGTATCGACAGGGGGGCTGAAGCTTTCTTT. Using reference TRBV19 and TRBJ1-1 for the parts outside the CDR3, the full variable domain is DGGITQSPKYLFRKEGQNVTLSCEQNLNHDAMYWYRQDPGQGLRLIYYSQIVNDFQKGDIAEGYSVSREKKESFPLTVTSAQKNPTAFYLCASSIDRGAEAFFGQGTRLTVV.

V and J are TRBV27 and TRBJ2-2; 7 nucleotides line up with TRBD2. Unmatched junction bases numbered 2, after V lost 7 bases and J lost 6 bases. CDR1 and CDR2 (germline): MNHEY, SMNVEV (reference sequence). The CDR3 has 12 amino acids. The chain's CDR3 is CASTRGAGELFF. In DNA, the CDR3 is TGTGCCAGCACTCGGGGGGCCGGGGAGCTGTTTTTT.

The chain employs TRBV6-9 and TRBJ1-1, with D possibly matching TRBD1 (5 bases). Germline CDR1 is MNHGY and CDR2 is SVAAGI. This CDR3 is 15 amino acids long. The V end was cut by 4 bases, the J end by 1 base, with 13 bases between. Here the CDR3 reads CASSWSPRANTEAFF. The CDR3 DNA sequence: TGTGCCAGCAGTTGGTCGCCCAGGGCGAACACTGAAGCTTTCTTT.

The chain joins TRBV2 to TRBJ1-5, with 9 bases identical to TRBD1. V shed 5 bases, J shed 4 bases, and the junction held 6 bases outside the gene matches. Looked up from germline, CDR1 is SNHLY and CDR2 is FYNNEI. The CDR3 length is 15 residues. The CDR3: CASSLQGAGNQPQHF. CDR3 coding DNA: TGTGCCAGCAGTCTACAGGGGGCGGGAAATCAGCCCCAGCATTTT.

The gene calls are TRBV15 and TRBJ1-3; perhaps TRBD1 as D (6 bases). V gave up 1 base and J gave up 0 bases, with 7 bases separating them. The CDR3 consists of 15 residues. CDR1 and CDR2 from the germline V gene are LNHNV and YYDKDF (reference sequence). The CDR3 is CATSRGDNSGNTIYF. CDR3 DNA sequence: TGTGCCACCAGCAGAGGGGACAACTCTGGAAACACCATATATTTT.

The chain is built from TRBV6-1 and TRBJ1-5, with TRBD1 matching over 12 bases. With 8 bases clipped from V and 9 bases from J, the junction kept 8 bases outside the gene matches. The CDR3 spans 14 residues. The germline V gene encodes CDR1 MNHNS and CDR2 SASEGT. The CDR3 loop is CASVPGTGGRPQHF. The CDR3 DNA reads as TGTGCCAGCGTTCCCGGGACAGGGGGCAGGCCCCAGCATTTT.

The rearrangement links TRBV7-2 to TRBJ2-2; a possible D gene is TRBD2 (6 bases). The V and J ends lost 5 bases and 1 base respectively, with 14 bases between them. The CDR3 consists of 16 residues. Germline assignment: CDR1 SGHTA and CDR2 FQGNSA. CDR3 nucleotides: TGTGCCAGCAGCCGCAATATGGGAGGGAACACCGGGGAGCTGTTTTTT. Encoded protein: CASSRNMGGNTGELFF.

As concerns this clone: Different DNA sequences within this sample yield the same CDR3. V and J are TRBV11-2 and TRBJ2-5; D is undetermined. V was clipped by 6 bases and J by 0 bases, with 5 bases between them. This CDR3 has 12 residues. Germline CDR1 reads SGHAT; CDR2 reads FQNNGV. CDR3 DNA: TGTGCCAGCAGTCAGAACCAAGAGACCCAGTACTTC. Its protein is CASSQNQETQYF.

The CDR3 DNA reads as TGTGCCAGCAGCCCATTGCTAGCGGGTTACAATGAGCAGTTCTTC. This translates into CASSPLLAGYNEQFF. The chain uses TRBV7-2 and TRBJ2-1; 8 nucleotides line up with TRBD2. Germline V gene sequence: CDR1 SGHTA, CDR2 FQGNSA. The trim removed 5 bases at V and 4 bases at J, leaving 7 bases unmatched. CDR3 length equals 15 residues.

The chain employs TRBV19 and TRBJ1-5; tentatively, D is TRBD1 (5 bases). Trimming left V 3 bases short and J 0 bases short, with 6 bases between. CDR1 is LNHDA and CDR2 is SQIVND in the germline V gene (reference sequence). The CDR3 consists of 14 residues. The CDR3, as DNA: TGTGCCAGTAGTATCAGGGATAGCAATCAGCCCCAGCATTTT. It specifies CASSIRDSNQPQHF.

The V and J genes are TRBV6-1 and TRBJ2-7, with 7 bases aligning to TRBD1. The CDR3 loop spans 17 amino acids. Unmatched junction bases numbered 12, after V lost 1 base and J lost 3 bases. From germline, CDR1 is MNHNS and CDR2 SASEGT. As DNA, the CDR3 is TGTGCCAGCAGTGAAGGGACAGGCCGCTCCCCGAGCTACGAGCAGTACTTC. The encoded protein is CASSEGTGRSPSYEQYF.

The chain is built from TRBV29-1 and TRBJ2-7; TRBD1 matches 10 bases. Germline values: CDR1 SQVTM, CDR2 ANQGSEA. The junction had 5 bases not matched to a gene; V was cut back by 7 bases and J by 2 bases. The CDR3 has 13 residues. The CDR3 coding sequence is TGCAGCGCGGGGACAGGGGATACCTACGAGCAGTACTTC. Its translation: CSAGTGDTYEQYF.

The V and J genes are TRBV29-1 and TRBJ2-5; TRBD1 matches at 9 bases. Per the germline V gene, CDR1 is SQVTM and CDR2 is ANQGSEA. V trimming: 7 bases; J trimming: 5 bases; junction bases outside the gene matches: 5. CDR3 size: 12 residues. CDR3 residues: CSATGGGETQYF. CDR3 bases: TGCAGCGCTACAGGGGGCGGGGAGACCCAGTACTTC.

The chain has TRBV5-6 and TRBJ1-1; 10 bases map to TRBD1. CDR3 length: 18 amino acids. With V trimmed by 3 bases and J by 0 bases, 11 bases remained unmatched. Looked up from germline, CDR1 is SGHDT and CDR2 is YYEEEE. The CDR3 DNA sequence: TGTGCCAGCAGCTCACTACCGGGACAGGGGATCATGAACACTGAAGCTTTCTTT. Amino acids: CASSSLPGQGIMNTEAFF.

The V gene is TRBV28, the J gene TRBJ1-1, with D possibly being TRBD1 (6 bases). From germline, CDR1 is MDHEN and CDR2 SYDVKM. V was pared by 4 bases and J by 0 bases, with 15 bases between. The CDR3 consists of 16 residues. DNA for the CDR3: TGTGCCAGCAGTTCCCCCAGGGGCAGGGTGAACACTGAAGCTTTCTTT. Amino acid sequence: CASSSPRGRVNTEAFF.